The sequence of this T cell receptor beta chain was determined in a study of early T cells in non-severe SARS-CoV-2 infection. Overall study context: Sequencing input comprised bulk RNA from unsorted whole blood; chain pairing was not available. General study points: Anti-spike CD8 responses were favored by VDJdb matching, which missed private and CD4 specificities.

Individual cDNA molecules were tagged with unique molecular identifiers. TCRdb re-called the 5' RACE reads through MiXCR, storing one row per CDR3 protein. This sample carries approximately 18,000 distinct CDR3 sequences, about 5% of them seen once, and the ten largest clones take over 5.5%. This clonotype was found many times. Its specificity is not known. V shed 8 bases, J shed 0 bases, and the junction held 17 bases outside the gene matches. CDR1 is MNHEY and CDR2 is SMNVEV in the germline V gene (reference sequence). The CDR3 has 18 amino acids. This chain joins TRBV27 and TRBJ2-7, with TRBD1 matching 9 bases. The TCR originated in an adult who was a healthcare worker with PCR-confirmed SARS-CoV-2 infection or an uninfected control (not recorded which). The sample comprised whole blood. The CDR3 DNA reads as TGTGCCAGCCACGAGTTGGGGACAGGGACCCCGAGCTCCTACGAGCAGTACTTC. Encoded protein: CASHELGTGTPSSYEQYF.